The entry below gives a single T cell receptor (beta chain) sequence along with its context. The antigen remains unidentified. Other DNA sequences in the sample encode the same CDR3. This sample is part of a study of shared clonotypes between healthy human individuals. On the study more broadly: The study enrolled a couple of women and three men aged 18 to 49. Regarding the study as a whole: Naive subsets typically showed greater estimated richness than memory subsets.

This CDR3 has 13 residues. CDR1 SEHNR and CDR2 FQNEAQ come from the germline V gene (reference sequence). With 5 bases removed from V and 7 bases from J, the gap between germline ends came to 9 bases. Investigators divided CD4+ cells into CD45RA+ naive and CD45RA-negative memory subsets. In replicate PCRs of sorted subsets, roughly 210 ng DNA, approximately 30,000 T cell genomes, was used. Only in-frame clones appear in the TCRdb table, and some are missing; sequencing was by immunoSEQ multiplex PCR. The sample yields approximately 2.5 million clones, around 94% seen once. This sequence originates from a man between 18 and 35 years old in good health. Source material: naive CD4+ T cells sorted from blood. Subset meaning: CD45RA+ positively selected. The chain recombines TRBV7-9 with TRBJ1-6; no clear D gene. In DNA form, the CDR3 reads TGTGCCAGCAGCCCGGGTGGGAATTCACCCCTCCACTTT. It translates to CASSPGGNSPLHF.